This record looks at one T cell receptor beta chain sequence and its context. As yet, its antigen is unknown. This record belongs to a study of TIL therapy for anti-PD-1-resistant metastatic lung cancer. Study in general: Half of patients were current or former smokers. Regarding the study as a whole: This highly selected cohort may not generalize to typical lung cancer patients.

The libraries were made with immunoSEQ v3. Assay used: immunoSEQ multiplex PCR; TCRdb lists only in-frame clones, some missing. The table includes approximately 60,000 clones, 80% to 90% detected once. Time point described: pre-treatment sample, taken before nivolumab and TIL therapy. The receptor's source is a person aged 25 to 80 with non-small cell lung cancer. The sequencing here drew on blood, taken at baseline.

The CDR3 sequence is CASSPDRGNGYTF. Written as DNA, the CDR3 is TGTGCCAGCAGCCCCGATCGGGGCAATGGCTACACCTTC. The chain carries TRBV3-1 (or the pseudogene TRBV3-2) and TRBJ1-2, with D maybe TRBD1 (5 bases). The CDR3 loop spans 13 amino acids. V was trimmed by 4 bases and J by 6 bases, leaving 12 bases between them. Germline V gene sequence: CDR1 LGHDT, CDR2 YNNKEL (reference sequence).